This T cell receptor (beta chain) was sequenced during a study of blood T cells in healthy people across ages. General study results and limits: Naive T cell percentage showed a strong correlation with TCR beta diversity.

A second PCR of 7 to 11 cycles used a sample-barcoded 5' primer and a J-beta primer mix. One entry per CDR3 protein results from TCRdb running MiXCR on the 5' RACE reads. The repertoire holds approximately 900,000 distinct CDR3 sequences, with 25% to 35% as singletons. There are 14 residues in the CDR3. Trimming removed 0 bases at V and 8 bases at J, with 13 bases between. Per the germline V gene, CDR1 is SGHTA and CDR2 is FQGNSA. A remark on this clonotype: Antigen: not known.

The same sample was also used in a study of T cells of mothers and their children. From that second work: Overlap measured in related mother-child pairs was slightly, non-significantly higher than in unrelated pairs.

Sequencing was done on a sample of blood. J is TRBJ1-2 and V is TRBV7-2; no reliable D call. The source of this sequence is a woman aged 40 to 55 in good health. CDR3 residues: CASSLARPVGGYTF. DNA of the CDR3: TGTGCCAGCAGCTTAGCACGGCCGGTGGGAGGCTACACCTTC.